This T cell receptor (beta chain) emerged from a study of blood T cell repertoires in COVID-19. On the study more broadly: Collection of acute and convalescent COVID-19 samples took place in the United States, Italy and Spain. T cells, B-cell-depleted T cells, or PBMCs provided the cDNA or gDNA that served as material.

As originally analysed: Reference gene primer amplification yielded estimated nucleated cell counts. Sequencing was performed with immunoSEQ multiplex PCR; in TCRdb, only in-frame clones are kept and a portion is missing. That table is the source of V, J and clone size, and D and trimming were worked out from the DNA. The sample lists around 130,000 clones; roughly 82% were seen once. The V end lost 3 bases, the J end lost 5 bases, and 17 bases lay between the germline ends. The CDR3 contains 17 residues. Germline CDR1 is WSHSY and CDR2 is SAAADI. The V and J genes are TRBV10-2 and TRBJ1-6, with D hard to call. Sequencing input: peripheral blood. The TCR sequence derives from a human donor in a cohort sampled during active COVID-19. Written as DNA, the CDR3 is TGCGCCAGCAGTGATCTCCCCCTCGGGTCGCATAATTCACCCCTCCACTTT. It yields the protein CASSDLPLGSHNSPLHF.